This T cell receptor beta chain was observed in a study of early T cells in non-severe SARS-CoV-2 infection. As part of library construction, unique molecular identifiers were attached to individual cDNA molecules. TCRdb itself ran the 5' RACE reads through MiXCR, one entry per CDR3 protein. The sample yields some 64,000 distinct CDR3 sequences, 11% seen once. The source material was whole blood. The sequence derives from an adult who was a healthcare worker with PCR-confirmed SARS-CoV-2 infection or an uninfected control (not recorded which).

CDR3 sequence reads: CASSTLGQETQYF. The CDR3, as DNA: TGTGCCAGCAGTACACTAGGGCAAGAGACCCAGTACTTC. V usage is TRBV2 and J usage is TRBJ2-5; possible D gene TRBD2, 5 bases. The V gene's germline CDR1 is SNHLY and CDR2 FYNNEI. The V end was cut by 5 bases, the J end by 2 bases, with 9 bases between. This CDR3 is 13 amino acids long.